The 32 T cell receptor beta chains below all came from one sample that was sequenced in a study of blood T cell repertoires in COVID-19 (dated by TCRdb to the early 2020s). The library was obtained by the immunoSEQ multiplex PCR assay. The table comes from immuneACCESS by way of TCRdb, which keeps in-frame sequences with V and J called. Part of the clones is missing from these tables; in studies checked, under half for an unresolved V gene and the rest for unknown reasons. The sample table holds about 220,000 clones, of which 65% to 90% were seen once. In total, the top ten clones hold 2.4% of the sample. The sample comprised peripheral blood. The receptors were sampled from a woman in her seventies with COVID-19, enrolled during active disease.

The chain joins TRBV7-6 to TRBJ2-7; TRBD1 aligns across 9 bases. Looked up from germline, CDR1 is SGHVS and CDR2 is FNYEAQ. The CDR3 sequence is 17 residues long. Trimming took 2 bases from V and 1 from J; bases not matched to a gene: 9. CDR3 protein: CASSLSRGGTGSYEQYF. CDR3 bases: TGTGCCAGCAGCTTATCTCGCGGCGGGACAGGGTCCTACGAGCAGTACTTC. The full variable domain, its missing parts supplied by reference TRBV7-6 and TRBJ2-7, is GAGVSQSPRYKVTKRGQDVALRCDPISGHVSLYWYRQALGQGPEFLTYFNYEAQQDKSGLPNDRFSAERPEGSISTLTIQRTEQRDSAMYRCASSLSRGGTGSYEQYFGPGTRLTVT.

CDR3 nucleotides: TGTGCTAGTGGTTTGGTATACCAGAACTATGGCTACACCTTC. It translates to CASGLVYQNYGYTF. The chain carries TRBV12-5 and TRBJ1-2; unclear D gene. The CDR3 loop spans 14 amino acids. Trimming pared 0 bases from V and 2 bases from J, leaving 7 bases between. Germline assignment: CDR1 LGHNT and CDR2 FRNRAP. The variable domain in full, with the rest retrieved from reference TRBV12-5 and TRBJ1-2, is DARVTQTPRHKVTEMGQEVTMRCQPILGHNTVFWYRQTMMQGLELLAYFRNRAPLDDSGMPKDRFSAEMPDATLATLKIQPSEPRDSAVYFCASGLVYQNYGYTFGSGTRLTVV.

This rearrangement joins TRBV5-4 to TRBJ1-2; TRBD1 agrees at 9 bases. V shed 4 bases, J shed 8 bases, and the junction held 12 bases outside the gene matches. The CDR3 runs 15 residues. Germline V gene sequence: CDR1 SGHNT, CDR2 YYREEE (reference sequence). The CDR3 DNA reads TGTGCCAGCAGCACAAGGACAGGGGCAACGGGCGGCTACACCTTC. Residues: CASSTRTGATGGYTF.

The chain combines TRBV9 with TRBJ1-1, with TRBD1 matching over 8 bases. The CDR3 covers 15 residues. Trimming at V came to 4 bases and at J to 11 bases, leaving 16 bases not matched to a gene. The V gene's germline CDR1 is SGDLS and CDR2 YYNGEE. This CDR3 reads CASSRSTFGQGEAFF. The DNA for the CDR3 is TGTGCCAGCAGCCGCAGTACCTTCGGACAGGGTGAGGCTTTCTTT.

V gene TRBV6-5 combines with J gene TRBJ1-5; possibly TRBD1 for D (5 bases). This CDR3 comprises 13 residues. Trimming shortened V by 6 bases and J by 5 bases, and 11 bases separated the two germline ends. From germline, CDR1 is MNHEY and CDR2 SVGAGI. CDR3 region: CASRTDRDQPQHF. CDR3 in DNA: TGTGCCAGCAGGACCGACAGAGATCAGCCCCAGCATTTT.

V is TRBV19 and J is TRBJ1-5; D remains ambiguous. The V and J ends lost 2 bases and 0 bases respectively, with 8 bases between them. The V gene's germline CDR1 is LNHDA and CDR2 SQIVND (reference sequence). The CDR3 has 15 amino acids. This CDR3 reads CASSIMANSNQPQHF. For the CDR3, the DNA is TGTGCCAGTAGTATAATGGCCAATAGCAATCAGCCCCAGCATTTT.

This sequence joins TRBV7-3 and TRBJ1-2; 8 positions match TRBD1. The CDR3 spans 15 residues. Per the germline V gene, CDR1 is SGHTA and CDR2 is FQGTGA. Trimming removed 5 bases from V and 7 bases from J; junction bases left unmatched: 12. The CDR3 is CASSESTGVSSGYTF. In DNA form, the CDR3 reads TGTGCCAGCAGCGAGTCGACAGGGGTTTCGAGTGGCTACACCTTC.

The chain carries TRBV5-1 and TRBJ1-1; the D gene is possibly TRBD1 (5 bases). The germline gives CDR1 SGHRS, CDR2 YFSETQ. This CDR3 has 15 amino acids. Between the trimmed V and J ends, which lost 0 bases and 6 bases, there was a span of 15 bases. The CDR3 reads CASSLGGDRSAEAFF. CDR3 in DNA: TGCGCCAGCAGCTTGGGGGGTGACAGAAGCGCTGAAGCTTTCTTT.

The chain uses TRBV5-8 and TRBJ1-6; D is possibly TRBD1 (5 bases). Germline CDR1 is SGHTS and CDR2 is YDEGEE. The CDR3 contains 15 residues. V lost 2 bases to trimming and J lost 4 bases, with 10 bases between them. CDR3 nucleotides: TGTGCCAGCAGCTTCGGGGGGGTGTATAATTCACCCCTCCACTTT. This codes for CASSFGGVYNSPLHF.

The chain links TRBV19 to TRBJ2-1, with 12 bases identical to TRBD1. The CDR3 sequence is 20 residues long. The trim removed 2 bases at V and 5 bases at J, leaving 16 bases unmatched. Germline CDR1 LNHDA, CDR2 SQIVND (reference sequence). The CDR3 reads CASSIQAGTGGILLDNEQFF. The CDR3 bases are TGTGCCAGTAGTATACAAGCCGGGACAGGGGGCATCCTGCTGGACAATGAGCAGTTCTTC. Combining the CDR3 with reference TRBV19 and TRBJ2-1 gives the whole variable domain DGGITQSPKYLFRKEGQNVTLSCEQNLNHDAMYWYRQDPGQGLRLIYYSQIVNDFQKGDIAEGYSVSREKKESFPLTVTSAQKNPTAFYLCASSIQAGTGGILLDNEQFFGPGTRLTVL.

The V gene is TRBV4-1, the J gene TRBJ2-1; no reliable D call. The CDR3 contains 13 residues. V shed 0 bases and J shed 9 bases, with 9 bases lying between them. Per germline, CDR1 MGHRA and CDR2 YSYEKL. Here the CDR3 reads CASSQEVSFEQFF. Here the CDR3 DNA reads TGCGCCAGCAGCCAAGAAGTCAGTTTTGAGCAGTTCTTC.

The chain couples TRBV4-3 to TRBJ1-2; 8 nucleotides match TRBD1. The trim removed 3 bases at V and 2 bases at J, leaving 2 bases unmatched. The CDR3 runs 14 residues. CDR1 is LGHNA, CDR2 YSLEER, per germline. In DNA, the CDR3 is TGCGCCAGCAGCCATGGACAGGGCAACTATGGCTACACCTTC. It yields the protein CASSHGQGNYGYTF.

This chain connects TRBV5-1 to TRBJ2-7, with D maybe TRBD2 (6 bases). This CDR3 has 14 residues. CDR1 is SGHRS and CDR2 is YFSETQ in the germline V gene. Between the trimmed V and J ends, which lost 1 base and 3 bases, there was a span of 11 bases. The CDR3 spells CASSLSGVSYEQYF. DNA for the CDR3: TGCGCCAGCAGCTTGTCGGGGGTTAGCTACGAGCAGTACTTC. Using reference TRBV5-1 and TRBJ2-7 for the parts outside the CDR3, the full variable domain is KAGVTQTPRYLIKTRGQQVTLSCSPISGHRSVSWYQQTPGQGLQFLFEYFSETQRNKGNFPGRFSGRQFSNSRSEMNVSTLELGDSALYLCASSLSGVSYEQYFGPGTRLTVT.

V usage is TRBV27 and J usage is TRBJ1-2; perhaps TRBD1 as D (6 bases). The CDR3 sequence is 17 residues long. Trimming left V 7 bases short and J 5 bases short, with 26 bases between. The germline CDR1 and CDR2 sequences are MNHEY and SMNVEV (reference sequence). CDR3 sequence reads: CASTLNGGAGTSYGYTF. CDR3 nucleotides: TGTGCCAGCACCCTAAATGGGGGCGCCGGCACCTCATATGGCTACACCTTC.

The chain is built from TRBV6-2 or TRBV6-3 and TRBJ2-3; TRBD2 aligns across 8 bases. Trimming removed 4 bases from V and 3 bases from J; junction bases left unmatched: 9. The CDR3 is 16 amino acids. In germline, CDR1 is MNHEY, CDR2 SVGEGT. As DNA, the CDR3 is TGTGCCAGCAGTTGGAACGGGGGGGGGCGGACAGATACGCAGTATTTT. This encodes CASSWNGGGRTDTQYF.

CDR3 nucleotide sequence: TGTGCCAGCTCTTGGGGCTCCCTCACTGATGGAGATACGCAGTATTTT. Translation gives CASSWGSLTDGDTQYF. The chain links TRBV2 to TRBJ2-3; D possibly corresponds to TRBD1 (5 bases). CDR3 size: 16 residues. V was pared by 8 bases and J by 5 bases, with 23 bases between. Germline lookup yields CDR1 SNHLY and CDR2 FYNNEI.

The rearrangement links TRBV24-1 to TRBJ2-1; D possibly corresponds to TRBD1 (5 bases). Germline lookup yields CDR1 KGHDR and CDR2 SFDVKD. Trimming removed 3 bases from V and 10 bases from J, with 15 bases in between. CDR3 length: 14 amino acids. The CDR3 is CATSDRSGKGEQFF. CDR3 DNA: TGTGCCACCAGTGATAGGTCAGGGAAAGGGGAGCAGTTCTTC.

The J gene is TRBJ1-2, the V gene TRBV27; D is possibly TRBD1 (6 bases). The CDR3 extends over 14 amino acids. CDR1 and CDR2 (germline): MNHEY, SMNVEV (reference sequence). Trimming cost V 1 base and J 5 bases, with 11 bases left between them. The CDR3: CASSLWPTGYGYTF. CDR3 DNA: TGTGCCAGCAGTTTATGGCCGACAGGATATGGCTACACCTTC.

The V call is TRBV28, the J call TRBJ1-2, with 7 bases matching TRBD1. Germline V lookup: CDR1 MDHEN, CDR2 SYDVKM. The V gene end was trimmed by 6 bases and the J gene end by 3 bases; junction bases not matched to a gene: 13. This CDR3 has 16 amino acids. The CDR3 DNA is TGTGCCAGCAGATTTACCCACGGGGACAGCTACTATGGCTACACCTTC. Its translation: CASRFTHGDSYYGYTF.

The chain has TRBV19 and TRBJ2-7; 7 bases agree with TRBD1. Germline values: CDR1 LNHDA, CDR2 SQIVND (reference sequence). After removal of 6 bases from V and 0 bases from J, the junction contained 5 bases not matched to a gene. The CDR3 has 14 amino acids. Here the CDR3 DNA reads TGTGCCAGTAGCACCGGGACAGACTCCTACGAGCAGTACTTC. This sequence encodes CASSTGTDSYEQYF.

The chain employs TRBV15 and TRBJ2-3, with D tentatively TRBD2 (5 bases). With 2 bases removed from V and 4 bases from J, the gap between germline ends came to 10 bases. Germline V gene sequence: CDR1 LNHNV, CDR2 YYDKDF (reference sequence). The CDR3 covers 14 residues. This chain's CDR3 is CATSRPLGPDTQYF. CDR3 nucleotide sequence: TGTGCCACCAGCAGACCACTAGGCCCAGATACGCAGTATTTT.

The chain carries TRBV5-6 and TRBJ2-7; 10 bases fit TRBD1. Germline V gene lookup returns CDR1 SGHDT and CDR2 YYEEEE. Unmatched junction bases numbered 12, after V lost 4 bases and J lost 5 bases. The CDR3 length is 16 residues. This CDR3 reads CASSVRPGTGVNEQYF. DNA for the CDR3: TGTGCCAGCAGCGTAAGACCCGGGACAGGGGTCAACGAGCAGTACTTC.

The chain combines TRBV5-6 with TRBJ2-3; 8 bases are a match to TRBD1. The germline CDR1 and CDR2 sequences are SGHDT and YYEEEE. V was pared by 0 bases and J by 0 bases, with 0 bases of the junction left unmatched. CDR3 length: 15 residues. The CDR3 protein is CASSLGQGSTDTQYF. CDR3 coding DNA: TGTGCCAGCAGCTTGGGACAGGGGAGCACAGATACGCAGTATTTT. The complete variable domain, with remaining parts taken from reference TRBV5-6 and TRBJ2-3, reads DAGVTQSPTHLIKTRGQQVTLRCSPKSGHDTVSWYQQALGQGPQFIFQYYEEEERQRGNFPDRFSGHQFPNYSSELNVNALLLGDSALYLCASSLGQGSTDTQYFGPGTRLTVL.

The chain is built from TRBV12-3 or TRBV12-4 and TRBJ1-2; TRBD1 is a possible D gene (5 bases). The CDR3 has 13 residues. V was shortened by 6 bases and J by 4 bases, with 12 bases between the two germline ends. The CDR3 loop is CASSLRAPYGYTF. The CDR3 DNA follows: TGTGCCAGCAGCCTCAGGGCTCCCTATGGCTACACCTTC.

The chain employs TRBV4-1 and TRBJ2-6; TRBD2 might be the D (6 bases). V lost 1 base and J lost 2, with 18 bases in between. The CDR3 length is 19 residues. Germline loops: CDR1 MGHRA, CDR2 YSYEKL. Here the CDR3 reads CASSQGLTSYLPGANVLTF. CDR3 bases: TGCGCCAGCAGCCAAGGGCTCACTAGCTATTTACCTGGGGCCAACGTCCTGACTTTC.

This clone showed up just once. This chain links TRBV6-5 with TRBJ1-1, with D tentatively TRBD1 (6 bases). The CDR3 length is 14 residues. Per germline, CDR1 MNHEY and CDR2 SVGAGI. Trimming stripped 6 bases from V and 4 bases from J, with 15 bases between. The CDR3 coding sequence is TGTGCCAGCAGAGGACAGAACACAGCCACTGAAGCTTTCTTT. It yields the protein CASRGQNTATEAFF.

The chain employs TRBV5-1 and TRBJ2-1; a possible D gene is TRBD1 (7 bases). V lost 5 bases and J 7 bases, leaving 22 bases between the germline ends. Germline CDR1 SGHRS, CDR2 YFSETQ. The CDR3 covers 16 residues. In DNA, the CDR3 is TGCGCCAGCAGTTACTCCTCGCCGACAGGGAGGAATGAGCAGTTCTTC. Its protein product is CASSYSSPTGRNEQFF.

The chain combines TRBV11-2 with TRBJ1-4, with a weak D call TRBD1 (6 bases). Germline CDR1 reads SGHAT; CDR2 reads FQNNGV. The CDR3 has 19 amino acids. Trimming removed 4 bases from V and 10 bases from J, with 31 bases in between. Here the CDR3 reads CASSSPYPYQDSLIGKLFF. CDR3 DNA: TGTGCCAGCAGCTCCCCTTACCCCTACCAGGACAGCTTAATTGGAAAACTGTTTTTT.

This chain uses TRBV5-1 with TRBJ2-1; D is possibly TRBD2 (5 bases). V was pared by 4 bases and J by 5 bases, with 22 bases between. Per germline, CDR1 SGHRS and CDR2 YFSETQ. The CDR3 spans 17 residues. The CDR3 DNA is TGCGCCAGCAGCCCTGGTCGAAGAGCGGCCTTTAACAATGAGCAGTTCTTC. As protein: CASSPGRRAAFNNEQFF.

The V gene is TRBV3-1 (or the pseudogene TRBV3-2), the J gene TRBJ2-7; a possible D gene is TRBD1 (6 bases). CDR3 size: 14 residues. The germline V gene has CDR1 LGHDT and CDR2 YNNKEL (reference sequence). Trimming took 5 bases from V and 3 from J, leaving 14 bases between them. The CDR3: CASSSRTESYEQYF. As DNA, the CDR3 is TGTGCCAGCAGCTCACGGACAGAGAGCTACGAGCAGTACTTC.

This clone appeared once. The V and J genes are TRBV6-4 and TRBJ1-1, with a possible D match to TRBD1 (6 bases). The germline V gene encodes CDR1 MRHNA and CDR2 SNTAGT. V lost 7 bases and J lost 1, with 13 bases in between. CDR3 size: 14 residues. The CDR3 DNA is TGTGCCAGCAAACGGACAGAGACGAACACTGAAGCTTTCTTT. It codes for CASKRTETNTEAFF.

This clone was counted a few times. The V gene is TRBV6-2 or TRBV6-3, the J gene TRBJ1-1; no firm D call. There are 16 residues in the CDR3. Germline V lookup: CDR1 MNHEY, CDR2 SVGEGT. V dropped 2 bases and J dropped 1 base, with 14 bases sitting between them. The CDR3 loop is CASSYGTGKGNTEAFF. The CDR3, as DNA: TGTGCCAGCAGTTACGGCACCGGGAAGGGGAACACTGAAGCTTTCTTT.